Sequencing of this T cell receptor (beta chain) was carried out in a study of blood T cell repertoires in COVID-19. This table comes from immunoSEQ multiplex PCR, and its TCRdb copy is limited to in-frame clones, with some not included. The sample contains about 330,000 clones, about 85% of which appear only once. The CDR3 is 14 residues long. Per germline, CDR1 SGHRS and CDR2 YFSETQ. The ends were cut back, 2 bases at V and 5 bases at J, with 10 bases in the middle. Sequencing was done on a sample of PBMCs or T cells enriched from blood (not recorded which). This chain uses TRBV5-1 with TRBJ1-4; possible D gene TRBD1, 6 bases. The sequence derives from a woman in her thirties who had recovered from COVID-19. The CDR3 spells CASSLDRNNEKLFF. DNA of the CDR3: TGCGCCAGCAGCTTAGACAGGAACAATGAAAAACTGTTTTTT. Full variable domain (missing parts from reference TRBV5-1 and TRBJ1-4): KAGVTQTPRYLIKTRGQQVTLSCSPISGHRSVSWYQQTPGQGLQFLFEYFSETQRNKGNFPGRFSGRQFSNSRSEMNVSTLELGDSALYLCASSLDRNNEKLFFGSGTQLSVL.